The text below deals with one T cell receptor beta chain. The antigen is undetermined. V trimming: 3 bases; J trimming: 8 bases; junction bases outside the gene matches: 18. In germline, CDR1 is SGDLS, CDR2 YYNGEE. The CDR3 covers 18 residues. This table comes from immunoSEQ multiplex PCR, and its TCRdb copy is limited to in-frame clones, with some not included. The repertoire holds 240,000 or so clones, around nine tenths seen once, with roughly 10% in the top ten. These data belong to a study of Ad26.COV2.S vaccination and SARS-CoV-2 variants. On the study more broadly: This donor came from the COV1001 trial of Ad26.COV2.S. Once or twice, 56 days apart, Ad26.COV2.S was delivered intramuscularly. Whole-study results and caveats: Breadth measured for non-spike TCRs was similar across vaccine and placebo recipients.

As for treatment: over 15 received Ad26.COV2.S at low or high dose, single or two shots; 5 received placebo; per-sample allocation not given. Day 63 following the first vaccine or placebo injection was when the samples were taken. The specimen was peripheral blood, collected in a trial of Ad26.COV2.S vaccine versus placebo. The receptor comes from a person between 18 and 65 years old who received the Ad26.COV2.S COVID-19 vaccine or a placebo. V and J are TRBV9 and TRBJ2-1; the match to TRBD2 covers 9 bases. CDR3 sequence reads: CASSGGPRFGSGRDEQFF. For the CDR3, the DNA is TGTGCCAGCAGCGGAGGGCCGAGGTTTGGTAGCGGGAGAGATGAGCAGTTCTTC.